These T cell receptor beta chains were read from a single sample in a study of T cells in Graves' hyperthyroidism and ophthalmopathy. TCRdb reprocessed the multiplex PCR reads via MiXCR and lists one record per CDR3 protein. The sample lists 300,000 or so distinct CDR3 sequences, 18% occurring once. The specimen sequenced was blood. Receptor source: a woman aged 45-59 years with Graves' hyperthyroidism. Each CDR3 is given with its conserved first and last residue. Each record gives: J gene, clone size, D gene, V gene, CDR3 protein, CDR3 DNA. D genes are given only for firm matches. Clone size is stated in some rows and not others, as once, few, many or a class when expanded.

TRBJ1-2,-,TRBD1,TRBV12-3/TRBV12-4,CAAGQVNYGYTF,TGCGCCGCGGGACAGGTTAACTATGGCTACACCTTC
TRBJ1-5,many,-,TRBV6-2/TRBV6-3,CASRDSNQPQHF,TGTGCCAGCCGGGACAGCAATCAGCCCCAGCATTTT
TRBJ2-1,-,-,TRBV7-3,CASGVTGSSYNEQFF,TGTGCCAGCGGCGTAACTGGTAGCTCCTACAATGAGCAGTTCTTC
TRBJ1-6,few,-,TRBV10-3,CAISESGRADSPLHF,TGTGCCATCAGTGAGTCTGGCAGGGCGGATTCACCCCTCCACTTT
TRBJ1-2,-,TRBD1,TRBV10-3,CAISESGASLTGGAGWGYTF,TGTGCCATCAGTGAGTCAGGGGCTAGCCTGACAGGGGGCGCTGGATGGGGCTACACCTTC
TRBJ1-1,few,TRBD1,TRBV12-3/TRBV12-4,CASSLLRRGTATEAFF,TGTGCCAGCAGTTTACTACGCCGCGGGACAGCCACTGAAGCTTTCTTT
TRBJ2-6,-,-,TRBV13,CASSISGANVLTF,TGTGCCAGCAGCATATCTGGGGCCAACGTCCTGACTTTC
TRBJ2-1,many,TRBD2,TRBV5-1,CASSSLAGGPNEQFF,TGCGCCAGCAGCTCCTTAGCGGGGGGGCCTAATGAGCAGTTCTTC
TRBJ1-3,many,-,TRBV30,CAWSVEVRNTIYF,TGTGCCTGGAGTGTTGAAGTCCGAAACACCATATATTTT
TRBJ2-2,few,-,TRBV10-3,CAITRRPAPRTDTGELFF,TGTGCCATCACCCGGCGGCCAGCGCCCAGAACGGACACCGGGGAGCTGTTTTTT
TRBJ1-1,many,TRBD1,TRBV30,CAWIYSWTGDYTEAFF,TGTGCCTGGATATACAGCTGGACAGGGGATTACACTGAAGCTTTCTTT
TRBJ2-7,few,TRBD2,TRBV20-1,CSASPSGSYEQYF,TGCAGTGCTAGCCCTAGCGGGAGTTACGAGCAGTACTTC
TRBJ1-4,-,-,TRBV28,CASSNRPEKLFF,TGTGCCAGCAGCAACCGACCCGAAAAACTGTTTTTT
TRBJ2-7,few,TRBD2,TRBV29-1,CSVGTSGAYEQYF,TGCAGCGTGGGGACTAGCGGGGCCTACGAGCAGTACTTC
TRBJ2-2,-,TRBD2,TRBV4-1,CASSQESLAGAANTGELFF,TGTGCCAGCAGCCAAGAATCCCTAGCGGGGGCCGCGAACACCGGGGAGCTGTTTTTT
TRBJ1-2,-,-,TRBV29-1,CSAEHPGGYGYTF,TGCAGCGCTGAGCATCCGGGGGGTTATGGCTACACCTTC
TRBJ1-1,few,-,TRBV6-1,CASNGEPGTEAFF,TGTGCCAGCAACGGGGAGCCGGGAACTGAAGCTTTCTTT
TRBJ2-2,few,TRBD2,TRBV6-5,CASSYFTGGTGELFF,TGTGCCAGCAGTTACTTTACGGGGGGTACCGGGGAGCTGTTTTTT
TRBJ2-7,few,-,TRBV9,CASSAGPLYEQYF,TGTGCCAGCAGCGCCGGGCCTCTCTACGAGCAGTACTTC
TRBJ1-6,few,TRBD1,TRBV20-1,CSAREGTGGGSPLHF,TGCAGTGCTAGAGAGGGGACAGGGGGTGGTTCACCCCTCCACTTT
TRBJ1-4,few,TRBD1,TRBV13,CASSLEGAPDEKLFF,TGTGCCAGCAGCTTAGAGGGGGCGCCTGATGAAAAACTGTTTTTT
TRBJ1-2,-,-,TRBV7-8,CASSLVTLNYGYTF,TGTGCCAGCAGCTTAGTAACCCTAAACTATGGCTACACCTTC
TRBJ2-2,many,-,TRBV11-3,CASSFGPRVGELFF,TGTGCCAGCAGCTTCGGCCCCAGGGTAGGGGAGCTGTTTTTT
TRBJ2-1,many,TRBD1,TRBV2,CASSEDASGGSEQFF,TGTGCCAGCAGTGAAGATGCGTCAGGGGGCAGTGAGCAGTTCTTC
TRBJ2-1,-,-,TRBV3-1,CASSQDLVGGSYNEQFF,TGTGCCAGCAGCCAAGATCTTGTGGGAGGCTCCTACAATGAGCAGTTCTTC
TRBJ2-5,-,TRBD2,TRBV20-1,CSAKAGGGETQYF,TGCAGTGCAAAAGCCGGGGGGGGAGAGACCCAGTACTTC
TRBJ2-3,many,-,TRBV28,CASSHKPGPRTDTQYF,TGTGCCAGCAGTCATAAACCGGGACCCCGCACAGATACGCAGTATTTT
TRBJ2-2,-,-,TRBV4-1,CASGHLNTGELFF,TGCGCCAGCGGGCATTTGAACACCGGGGAGCTGTTTTTT
TRBJ1-2,many,-,TRBV18,CASSPVTASLFYGYTF,TGTGCCAGCTCACCAGTAACAGCCTCGCTCTTCTATGGCTACACCTTC
TRBJ2-1,-,TRBD2,TRBV7-3,CASSLRGTSGVNEQFF,TGTGCCAGCAGCTTAAGGGGAACTAGCGGGGTAAATGAGCAGTTCTTC
TRBJ2-5,few,-,TRBV20-1,CSARDWTGAWETQYF,TGCAGTGCTAGAGATTGGACGGGAGCGTGGGAGACCCAGTACTTC
TRBJ1-5,many,-,TRBV7-8,CASSLVSGRNQPQHF,TGTGCCAGCAGCCTGGTTTCGGGGCGGAATCAGCCCCAGCATTTT
TRBJ2-4,few,-,TRBV5-6,CASSVDSRFQYF,TGTGCCAGCAGCGTCGACAGTCGTTTTCAGTACTTC
TRBJ1-2,-,-,TRBV9,CASSVDPTSRYGYTF,TGTGCCAGCAGCGTAGATCCTACTAGCCGCTATGGCTACACCTTC
TRBJ2-3,few,TRBD2,TRBV29-1,CSVFSGALITQYF,TGCAGCGTCTTTAGCGGGGCCCTCATTACGCAGTATTTT
TRBJ2-2,few,TRBD1,TRBV11-2,CASSVRGTGNTGELFF,TGTGCCAGCAGCGTACGGGGGACAGGTAACACCGGGGAGCTGTTTTTT
TRBJ2-2,-,-,TRBV28,CASSLVLWGELFF,TGTGCCAGCAGTTTGGTACTGTGGGGGGAGCTGTTTTTT
TRBJ1-3,-,-,TRBV15,CATSRDLRNTIYF,TGTGCCACCAGCAGAGATCTGCGAAACACCATATATTTT
TRBJ1-6,-,TRBD1,TRBV9,CASSGGRDRVSPLHF,TGTGCCAGCAGCGGGGGGCGGGACAGGGTCTCACCCCTCCACTTT
TRBJ2-1,few,-,TRBV20-1,CSALLASDNEQFF,TGCAGTGCTTTACTAGCCTCGGACAATGAGCAGTTCTTC
TRBJ2-1,many,-,TRBV7-9,CASSFVYEQFF,TGTGCCAGCAGCTTCGTCTATGAGCAGTTCTTC
TRBJ2-3,many,TRBD2,TRBV20-1,CSVDASGNTDTQYF,TGCAGTGTAGATGCTAGCGGAAACACAGATACGCAGTATTTT
TRBJ2-7,-,-,TRBV5-1,CASSLWFRPDQAYEQYF,TGCGCCAGCAGCTTGTGGTTCCGGCCGGACCAGGCCTACGAGCAGTACTTC
TRBJ2-7,many,-,TRBV27,CASSLSSYEQYF,TGTGCCAGCAGCCTATCGTCCTACGAGCAGTACTTC
TRBJ1-1,-,-,TRBV7-9,CASSLFPSDIWSATNTEAFF,TGTGCCAGCAGCCTCTTCCCCTCGGACATCTGGTCGGCGACGAACACTGAAGCTTTCTTT
TRBJ1-5,many,-,TRBV2,CASSGDSNQPQHF,TGTGCCAGCAGTGGCGATAGCAATCAGCCCCAGCATTTT
TRBJ2-1,few,TRBD1,TRBV7-9,CASSPEGGDTNEQFF,TGTGCCAGCAGCCCCGAAGGGGGCGACACCAATGAGCAGTTCTTC
TRBJ2-1,-,TRBD1,TRBV5-6,CASSGQVHEQFF,TGTGCCAGCAGCGGACAGGTACACGAGCAGTTCTTC
TRBJ2-2,-,-,TRBV6-1,CASSEDSMIGELFF,TGTGCCAGCAGTGAAGACTCTATGATCGGGGAGCTGTTTTTT
TRBJ2-7,many,-,TRBV7-2,CASSLGVGGVGYEQYF,TGTGCCAGCAGCTTAGGGGTCGGGGGAGTCGGCTACGAGCAGTACTTC
TRBJ2-7,-,-,TRBV29-1,CSVAEAYEQYF,TGCAGCGTTGCGGAGGCCTACGAGCAGTACTTC
TRBJ1-6,-,-,TRBV3-1,CASSSGGSHLGPNSPLHF,TGTGCCAGCAGCTCCGGGGGTAGCCACTTGGGGCCAAATTCACCCCTCCACTTT
TRBJ2-5,few,TRBD1,TRBV6-1,CASSGHLGQGAWETQYF,TGTGCCAGCAGTGGGCACCTTGGACAGGGGGCGTGGGAGACCCAGTACTTC
TRBJ2-2,many,-,TRBV12-3/TRBV12-4,CASSLLRLRTGELFF,TGTGCCAGCAGTTTGCTAAGGTTACGGACCGGGGAGCTGTTTTTT